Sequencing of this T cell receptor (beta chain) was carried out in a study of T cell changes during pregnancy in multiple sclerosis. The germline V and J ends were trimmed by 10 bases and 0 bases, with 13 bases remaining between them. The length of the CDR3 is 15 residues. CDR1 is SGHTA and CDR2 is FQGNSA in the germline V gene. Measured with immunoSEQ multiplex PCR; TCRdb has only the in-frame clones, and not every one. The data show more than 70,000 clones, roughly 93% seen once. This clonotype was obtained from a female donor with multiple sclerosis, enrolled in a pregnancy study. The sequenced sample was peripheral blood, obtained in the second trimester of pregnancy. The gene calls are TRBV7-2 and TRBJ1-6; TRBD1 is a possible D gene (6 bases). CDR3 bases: TGTGCCACGGAGGAGGACAGCTCCTATAATTCACCCCTCCACTTT. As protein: CATEEDSSYNSPLHF.